A selection of T cell receptor beta chains follows, all from one sample in a study of neurological immune-mediated disorders. One entry per CDR3 protein results from TCRdb running MiXCR on the 5' RACE reads. The sample lists some 31,000 distinct CDR3 sequences; roughly 4.4% were seen once. Specimen: PBMCs. These receptor sequences come from a man aged 18-30 years in good health. The CDR3 runs from the conserved cysteine through the conserved F or W. D genes are given only for firm matches. Not every row has a clone size; where given, it reads once, few, many or a size class.

abundance	d_gene	j_gene	v_gene	CDR3nt	CDR3aa
many	NA	TRBJ2-5	TRBV7-2	TGTGCCAGCAGTCCTGGGGGGGCGGAGACCCAGTACTTC	CASSPGGAETQYF
many	NA	TRBJ2-7	TRBV10-2	TGCGCCAGCACCAGCTCAAACGCCTACGAGCAGTACTTC	CASTSSNAYEQYF
many	NA	TRBJ2-4	TRBV7-2	TGTGCCAGCAGCTTAGGGGGGGCTAAAAACATTCAGTACTTC	CASSLGGAKNIQYF
many	NA	TRBJ2-1	TRBV6-1	TGTGCCAGCAGTGAATGGGGGGGCCACAATGAGCAGTTCTTC	CASSEWGGHNEQFF
NA	TRBD2	TRBJ2-2	TRBV11-2	TGTGCCAGCAGCTTAGAACCGGGGGGTGGCCCCGGGGAGCTGTTTTTT	CASSLEPGGGPGELFF
many	TRBD1	TRBJ2-1	TRBV4-1	TGCGCCAGCAGCCGGACAGGGCAGATAGATGAGCAGTTCTTC	CASSRTGQIDEQFF
many	TRBD1	TRBJ2-2	TRBV18	TGTGCCAGCTCATTGGACAGGGGACCCGGGGAGCTGTTTTTT	CASSLDRGPGELFF
few	NA	TRBJ2-5	TRBV7-8	TGTGCCAGCAGCCGTAGGGCCAGGGGTTACCAAGAGACCCAGTACTTC	CASSRRARGYQETQYF
many	TRBD1	TRBJ2-7	TRBV5-1	TGCGCCAGCAGCTTGGAGACAGGGTCCTACGAGCAGTACTTC	CASSLETGSYEQYF
many	TRBD1	TRBJ1-2	TRBV20-1	TGCAGTGCACGCGACAGGGGCTATGGCTACACCTTC	CSARDRGYGYTF
many	TRBD1	TRBJ1-4	TRBV6-6	TGTGCCAGCAGGTCGACAGGGGGGTCAACTAATGAAAAACTGTTTTTT	CASRSTGGSTNEKLFF
many	NA	TRBJ2-6	TRBV7-3	TGTGCCAGCAGCTTGAATAAGCAGGGGGGGGCCAACGTCCTGACTTTC	CASSLNKQGGANVLTF
many	NA	TRBJ1-1	TRBV5-1	TGCGCCAGCAGTTCCCTGACAGGTCCTTTGAACACTGAAGCTTTCTTT	CASSSLTGPLNTEAFF
many	NA	TRBJ1-4	TRBV5-1	TGCGCCAGCAGCTTAAGGCCAACTAATGAAAAACTGTTTTTT	CASSLRPTNEKLFF
many	NA	TRBJ2-7	TRBV11-1	TGTGCCAGCAGCCTGGGAGGGACAGTCTCCTACGAGCAGTACTTC	CASSLGGTVSYEQYF
many	TRBD2	TRBJ2-2	TRBV29-1	TGCAGCGTCCCCCGGGGGGGGCCTGGCACCGGGGAGCTGTTTTTT	CSVPRGGPGTGELFF
many	NA	TRBJ2-1	TRBV3-1	TGTGCCAGCCAAGCGAGCTCCTACAATGAGCAGTTCTTC	CASQASSYNEQFF
many	NA	TRBJ2-3	TRBV12-3/TRBV12-4	TGTGCCAGCAGTTGGGCAGATACGCAGTATTTT	CASSWADTQYF
many	NA	TRBJ2-3	TRBV20-1	TGCAGTGCCCCAAAGGCGGAATCGACAGATACGCAGTATTTT	CSAPKAESTDTQYF
many	NA	TRBJ2-5	TRBV29-1	TGCAGCGCGTCACCCGGTGGGGAGACCCAGTACTTC	CSASPGGETQYF
many	NA	TRBJ2-5	TRBV20-1	TGCAGTGCTAGACGCCCCCGAGGTTTGGGTGAGACCCAGTACTTC	CSARRPRGLGETQYF
many	TRBD2	TRBJ2-1	TRBV20-1	TGCAGTGCTAAGCGGGGGAGATACAATGAGCAGTTCTTC	CSAKRGRYNEQFF
many	NA	TRBJ1-1	TRBV11-3	TGTGCCAGCAGCGGACAAACGAACACTGAAGCTTTCTTT	CASSGQTNTEAFF
many	NA	TRBJ2-5	TRBV6-2/TRBV6-3	TGTGCCAGCAGTTACGCGGGACGGGAGACCCAGTACTTC	CASSYAGRETQYF
many	TRBD1	TRBJ1-6	TRBV10-3	TGTGCCATCAGACCGGGACAGAGCTCCTATAATTCACCCCTCCACTTT	CAIRPGQSSYNSPLHF
many	NA	TRBJ2-1	TRBV7-2	TGTGCCAGCAGCAGGGGGGGGGGCGTCCTCTACAATGAGCAGTTCTTC	CASSRGGGVLYNEQFF
many	NA	TRBJ2-1	TRBV3-1	TGTGCCAGCAGCCAACTCGGTGAGCAGTTCTTC	CASSQLGEQFF
NA	NA	TRBJ1-6	TRBV5-8	NA	CASSFYICSASGPQGANHF
many	TRBD1	TRBJ2-7	TRBV18	TGTGCCAGCTCACCGCAGGGGGCAGGCTACGAGCAGTACTTC	CASSPQGAGYEQYF
many	NA	TRBJ2-1	TRBV2	TGTGCCAGCTCATCACCCTGGCAGGCGGTTTTCAATGAGCAGTTCTTC	CASSSPWQAVFNEQFF
many	TRBD1	TRBJ1-5	TRBV19	TGTGCCAGCGGGACAGGGGGGCAGCCCCAGCATTTT	CASGTGGQPQHF
many	NA	TRBJ1-4	TRBV20-1	TGCAGTGCCCCCCGTACAGGGACCGAAAAACTGTTTTTT	CSAPRTGTEKLFF
few	NA	TRBJ1-1	TRBV12-3/TRBV12-4	TGTGCCAGCAGTTCCTTCAAACACCACACTGAAGCTTTCTTT	CASSSFKHHTEAFF
many	NA	TRBJ2-3	TRBV20-1	TGCAGTGCTAGAGGTGGGGCAACAGATACGCAGTATTTT	CSARGGATDTQYF
many	NA	TRBJ2-3	TRBV29-1	TGCAGCGTTGATAGTGGGCAGCGGGTCGATACGCAGTATTTT	CSVDSGQRVDTQYF
many	TRBD2	TRBJ2-1	TRBV7-6	TGTGCCAGCAGCCTGAGAAGCGGGGGGGAGTACAATGAGCAGTTCTTC	CASSLRSGGEYNEQFF
many	NA	TRBJ1-1	TRBV5-1	TGCGCCAGCAGCCCGGGGCTGACGATCACTGAAGCTTTCTTT	CASSPGLTITEAFF
NA	TRBD2	TRBJ2-1	TRBV7-3	TGTGCCAGCAGCCCGGGACTAACCCAGCGGGGGAATGAGCAGTTCTTC	CASSPGLTQRGNEQFF
many	TRBD1	TRBJ1-6	TRBV7-2	TGTGCCAGCAGCTTAGACAGGGGGCGATCACCCCTCCACTTT	CASSLDRGRSPLHF
many	NA	TRBJ2-3	TRBV5-1	TGCGCCAGCAGCGGGGGGACTAGCACAGATACGCAGTATTTT	CASSGGTSTDTQYF
few	TRBD1	TRBJ2-7	TRBV20-1	TGCAGTGCTAGATCACAGGGGGCCGAGCAGTACTTC	CSARSQGAEQYF
many	NA	TRBJ1-1	TRBV5-1	TGCGCCAGCAGCTCCGACTTGGAGGGAGCTTTCTTT	CASSSDLEGAFF
many	NA	TRBJ2-2	TRBV7-2	TGTGCCAGCAGCTTAGAGGCTTTCACCGGGGAGCTGTTTTTT	CASSLEAFTGELFF
many	TRBD1	TRBJ1-4	TRBV29-1	TGCAGCGCTGGGACAGGCGCAGCAACTAATGAAAAACTGTTTTTT	CSAGTGAATNEKLFF
many	NA	TRBJ1-1	TRBV20-1	TGCAGTGCTAGATCCGGGGGCGGTGGCACTGAAGCTTTCTTT	CSARSGGGGTEAFF